The 22 T cell receptor beta chains below come from one sample, sequenced in a study of blood T cell repertoires in COVID-19. TCRdb's copy holds only in-frame clones and misses some; the assay was immunoSEQ multiplex PCR. The table has about 300,000 clones, about nine tenths seen once. Sequencing was done on a sample of peripheral blood. These receptor sequences come from a woman aged 25 to 39 with COVID-19, enrolled during active disease.

The chain is built from TRBV11-2 and TRBJ1-1, with 12 bases fitting TRBD1. This CDR3 comprises 16 residues. Germline CDR1 SGHAT, CDR2 FQNNGV. After removal of 6 bases from V and 2 bases from J, the junction contained 7 bases not matched to a gene. CDR3 coding DNA: TGTGCCAGCAGTTTCGCCGGGACAGGGGGCAACACTGAAGCTTTCTTT. Translating it yields CASSFAGTGGNTEAFF.

The chain couples TRBV28 to TRBJ1-3, with a tentative D call TRBD1 (6 bases). Looked up from germline, CDR1 is MDHEN and CDR2 is SYDVKM. This CDR3 spans 14 amino acids. Trimming pared 6 bases from V and 0 bases from J, leaving 9 bases between. CDR3 sequence: CASRGGGSGNTIYF. For the CDR3, the DNA is TGTGCCAGCAGAGGGGGGGGCTCTGGAAACACCATATATTTT.

The chain links TRBV3-1 (or the pseudogene TRBV3-2) to TRBJ2-7; D perhaps matches TRBD2 (5 bases). Trimming took 1 base from V and 0 from J, leaving 16 bases between them. The CDR3 is 17 residues long. The germline gives CDR1 LGHDT, CDR2 YNNKEL (reference sequence). In DNA form, the CDR3 reads TGTGCCAGCAGCCAAGGCGGGTCGGGTTTCTTCTCCTACGAGCAGTACTTC. Protein sequence: CASSQGGSGFFSYEQYF.

This clone was seen a single time. The gene calls are TRBV15 and TRBJ1-1; 10 bases are a match to TRBD1. Unmatched junction bases numbered 7, after V lost 1 base and J lost 5 bases. The CDR3 runs 16 residues. Germline CDR1 LNHNV, CDR2 YYDKDF (reference sequence). The CDR3 DNA reads TGTGCCACCAGCAGAGGGACAGGGGGGAAGAGGACTGAAGCTTTCTTT. This translates into CATSRGTGGKRTEAFF.

The chain has TRBV19 and TRBJ1-2, with TRBD1 as a possible D gene (6 bases). The germline V gene encodes CDR1 LNHDA and CDR2 SQIVND (reference sequence). The CDR3 covers 14 residues. V was shortened by 6 bases and J by 3 bases, with 14 bases between the two germline ends. The CDR3 loop reads CASSLQGSHYGYTF. The CDR3 DNA sequence: TGTGCCAGTAGCCTACAGGGATCGCACTATGGCTACACCTTC.

The chain combines TRBV7-8 with TRBJ1-5; no reliable D call. CDR1 is SGHVS, CDR2 FQNEAQ, per germline. The CDR3 is made up of 14 amino acids. V lost 1 base and J lost 4, with 8 bases in between. CDR3: CASSLGGGNQPQHF. DNA of the CDR3: TGTGCCAGCAGCTTAGGAGGAGGGAATCAGCCCCAGCATTTT. Full variable domain (missing parts from reference TRBV7-8 and TRBJ1-5): GAGVSQSPRYKVAKRGQDVALRCDPISGHVSLFWYQQALGQGPEFLTYFQNEAQLDKSGLPSDRFFAERPEGSVSTLKIQRTQQEDSAVYLCASSLGGGNQPQHFGDGTRLSIL.

CDR3 sequence reads: CASSQRVQDIGYGYTF. CDR3 bases: TGTGCCAGCAGCCAAAGAGTGCAGGACATCGGCTATGGCTACACCTTC. The V and J genes are TRBV3-1 (or the pseudogene TRBV3-2) and TRBJ1-2, with D possibly TRBD1 on 5 matching bases. CDR3 length: 16 residues. The germline V gene has CDR1 LGHDT and CDR2 YNNKEL (reference sequence). Trimming cost V 2 bases and J 4 bases, with 17 bases left between them.

This clone was detected once. The chain combines TRBV2 with TRBJ1-5, with 10 bases fitting TRBD1. Germline V gene lookup returns CDR1 SNHLY and CDR2 FYNNEI. V lost 6 bases and J lost 7; bases outside the gene matches: 9. The CDR3 covers 15 residues. CDR3 amino acids: CASSPDRGLRQPQHF. The CDR3 DNA follows: TGTGCCAGCAGCCCTGACAGGGGGCTAAGGCAGCCCCAGCATTTT. Complete variable domain (other parts from reference TRBV2 and TRBJ1-5): EPEVTQTPSHQVTQMGQEVILRCVPISNHLYFYWYRQILGQKVEFLVSFYNNEISEKSEIFDDQFSVERPDGSNFTLKIRSTKLEDSAMYFCASSPDRGLRQPQHFGDGTRLSIL.

The rearrangement links TRBV19 to TRBJ1-1; possible D gene TRBD1, 5 bases. V lost 8 bases and J lost 5, with 12 bases in between. Germline assignment: CDR1 LNHDA and CDR2 SQIVND (reference sequence). This CDR3 comprises 12 residues. CDR3 protein: CASLVGGTEAFF. The CDR3 DNA follows: TGTGCCAGTCTCGTGGGGGGGACTGAAGCTTTCTTT.

The gene calls are TRBV6-6 and TRBJ1-1, with 8 bases that match TRBD1. The V gene's germline CDR1 is MNHNY and CDR2 SVGAGI (reference sequence). V lost 5 bases to trimming and J lost 5 bases; unmatched junction nucleotides: 13. This CDR3 is 16 amino acids long. The CDR3 loop reads CASSPLAGQGGTEAFF. CDR3 DNA sequence: TGTGCCAGCAGTCCTCTGGCCGGACAGGGCGGGACTGAAGCTTTCTTT.

J is TRBJ1-1 and V is TRBV4-1; D is undetermined. Germline CDR1 and CDR2: MGHRA and YSYEKL. Trimming shortened V by 2 bases and J by 1 base, and 14 bases separated the two germline ends. This CDR3 has 16 amino acids. Here the CDR3 reads CASSQYEGPGNTEAFF. In DNA form, the CDR3 reads TGCGCCAGCAGCCAATATGAGGGCCCGGGGAACACTGAAGCTTTCTTT.

J is TRBJ2-1 and V is TRBV12-3 or TRBV12-4; no clear D gene. The V end was cut by 2 bases, the J end by 8 bases, with 4 bases between. This CDR3 spans 11 amino acids. The CDR3 loop is CASSLSYEQFF. CDR3 coding DNA: TGTGCCAGCAGTTTATCCTATGAGCAGTTCTTC.

This clone appeared once. This chain joins TRBV19 and TRBJ1-1, with 9 bases fitting TRBD1. The V gene end was trimmed by 10 bases and the J gene end by 4 bases; junction bases not matched to a gene: 22. Per germline, CDR1 LNHDA and CDR2 SQIVND (reference sequence). The CDR3 extends over 18 amino acids. CDR3 protein: CATTYRGRVLKGPTEAFF. CDR3 nucleotides: TGTGCCACCACTTACAGGGGGCGCGTCTTAAAAGGTCCCACTGAAGCTTTCTTT.

This chain connects TRBV19 to TRBJ1-4; 7 positions match TRBD1. This CDR3 is 13 amino acids long. Germline V CDR1 and CDR2: LNHDA, SQIVND (reference sequence). The trim removed 7 bases at V and 7 bases at J, leaving 6 bases unmatched. The CDR3, as DNA: TGTGCCAGTACGGGAAGGGGGCGTGAAAAACTGTTTTTT. Amino acids: CASTGRGREKLFF.

The rearrangement joins TRBV27 to TRBJ2-1; D remains unclear. The V gene lost 2 bases and the J gene lost 4 bases, with 12 bases spanning the gap. This CDR3 has 15 amino acids. Germline assignment: CDR1 MNHEY and CDR2 SMNVEV (reference sequence). DNA of the CDR3: TGTGCCAGCAGTTTAGGTCCCAACCTATACAATGAGCAGTTCTTC. Protein sequence: CASSLGPNLYNEQFF.

The chain uses TRBV6-5 and TRBJ2-7, with TRBD1 matching 7 bases. From germline, CDR1 is MNHEY and CDR2 SVGAGI. The CDR3 loop spans 14 amino acids. The junction had 9 bases not matched to a gene; V was cut back by 6 bases and J by 4 bases. CDR3 sequence (DNA): TGTGCCAGCAGGGGAGACAGGGCGCCGTACGAGCAGTACTTC. Its protein product is CASRGDRAPYEQYF.

The chain has TRBV27 and TRBJ1-5, with 12 bases fitting TRBD1. The CDR3 is 16 amino acids. Germline V gene data show CDR1 as MNHEY and CDR2 as SMNVEV (reference sequence). V was pared by 11 bases and J by 0 bases, with 8 bases of the junction left unmatched. CDR3 amino acids: CAGPGQGAVSNQPQHF. The CDR3 DNA is TGTGCCGGGCCGGGACAGGGGGCTGTTAGCAATCAGCCCCAGCATTTT.

This chain connects TRBV19 to TRBJ1-1; D call uncertain. V was pared by 5 bases and J by 0 bases, with 7 bases between. Germline-derived CDR1 and CDR2 are LNHDA and SQIVND (reference sequence). There are 13 residues in the CDR3. CDR3 protein: CASSSGVNTEAFF. Written as DNA, the CDR3 is TGTGCCAGTAGTTCTGGAGTGAACACTGAAGCTTTCTTT.

The DNA of the CDR3 is TGTGCCAGCAGTTTAAGCGACCGGTGGGGCTACACCTTC. This encodes CASSLSDRWGYTF. The genes are TRBV6-5 and TRBJ1-2; D is undetermined. V lost 4 bases, J lost 8 bases, and 14 bases lay in between. CDR1 and CDR2 from the germline V gene are MNHEY and SVGAGI. There are 13 residues in the CDR3.

The chain uses TRBV4-3 and TRBJ2-3, with D possibly matching TRBD2 (7 bases). Germline-derived CDR1 and CDR2 are LGHNA and YSLEER. V lost 0 bases and J 2 bases, leaving 12 bases between the germline ends. The CDR3 is made up of 16 amino acids. CDR3 region: CASSQEAGAPTDTQYF. CDR3 coding DNA: TGCGCCAGCAGCCAAGAGGCGGGGGCCCCCACAGATACGCAGTATTTT.

The chain joins TRBV2 to TRBJ1-6, with 7 bases that match TRBD1. The CDR3 totals 13 residues. Germline CDR1 is SNHLY and CDR2 is FYNNEI. Trimming at V came to 6 bases and at J to 7 bases, leaving 3 bases not matched to a gene. The CDR3 sequence: CASRTGRNSPLHF. As DNA, the CDR3 is TGTGCCAGCAGGACAGGGCGGAATTCACCCCTCCACTTT. Full variable domain (remainder filled in from reference TRBV2 and TRBJ1-6): EPEVTQTPSHQVTQMGQEVILRCVPISNHLYFYWYRQILGQKVEFLVSFYNNEISEKSEIFDDQFSVERPDGSNFTLKIRSTKLEDSAMYFCASRTGRNSPLHFGNGTRLTVT.

V usage is TRBV28 and J usage is TRBJ2-7; 7 nucleotides line up with TRBD1. This CDR3 has 16 residues. Germline assignment: CDR1 MDHEN and CDR2 SYDVKM. J lost 5 bases, V lost 7 bases, and 17 bases had no gene match. The CDR3 region has the DNA TGTGCCAGCACCCCCAGCGTCGGGACAGTTGGCCACGAGCAGTACTTC. Its protein is CASTPSVGTVGHEQYF. The whole variable domain, filled in from reference TRBV28 and TRBJ2-7, reads DVKVTQSSRYLVKRTGEKVFLECVQDMDHENMFWYRQDPGLGLRLIYFSYDVKMKEKGDIPEGYSVSREKKERFSLILESASTNQTSMYLCASTPSVGTVGHEQYFGPGTRLTVT.